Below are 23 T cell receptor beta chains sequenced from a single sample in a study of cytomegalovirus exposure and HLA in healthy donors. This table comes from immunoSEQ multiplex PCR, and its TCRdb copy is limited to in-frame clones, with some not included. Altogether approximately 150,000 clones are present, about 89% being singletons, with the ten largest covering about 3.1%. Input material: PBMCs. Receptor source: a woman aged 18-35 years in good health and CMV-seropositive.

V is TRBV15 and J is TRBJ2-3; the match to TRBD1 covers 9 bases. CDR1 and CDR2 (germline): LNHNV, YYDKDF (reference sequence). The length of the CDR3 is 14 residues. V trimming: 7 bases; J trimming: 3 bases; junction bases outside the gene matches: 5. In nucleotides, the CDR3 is TGTGCCACCATGAAGGACAGGGGAACAGATACGCAGTATTTT. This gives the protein CATMKDRGTDTQYF. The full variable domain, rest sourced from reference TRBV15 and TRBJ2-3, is DAMVIQNPRYQVTQFGKPVTLSCSQTLNHNVMYWYQQKSSQAPKLLFHYYDKDFNNEADTPDNFQSRRPNTSFCFLDIRSPGLGDTAMYLCATMKDRGTDTQYFGPGTRLTVL.

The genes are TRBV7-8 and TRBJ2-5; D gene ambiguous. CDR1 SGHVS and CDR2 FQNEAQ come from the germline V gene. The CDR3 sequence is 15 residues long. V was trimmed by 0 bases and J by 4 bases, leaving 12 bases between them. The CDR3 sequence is CASSLAGSDLETQYF. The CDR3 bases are TGTGCCAGCAGCTTAGCCGGGTCGGATCTAGAGACCCAGTACTTC. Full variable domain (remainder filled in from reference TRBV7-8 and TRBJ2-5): GAGVSQSPRYKVAKRGQDVALRCDPISGHVSLFWYQQALGQGPEFLTYFQNEAQLDKSGLPSDRFFAERPEGSVSTLKIQRTQQEDSAVYLCASSLAGSDLETQYFGPGTRLLVL.

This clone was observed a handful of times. The CDR3 loop is CASSFEDRAGNTIYF. DNA for the CDR3: TGTGCCAGCAGCTTCGAGGACAGGGCTGGAAACACCATATATTTT. The chain employs TRBV9 and TRBJ1-3; 8 bases are shared with TRBD1. CDR3 length: 15 residues. V shed 4 bases, J shed 2 bases, and the junction held 5 bases outside the gene matches. The germline V gene has CDR1 SGDLS and CDR2 YYNGEE. Combining the CDR3 with reference TRBV9 and TRBJ1-3 gives the whole variable domain DSGVTQTPKHLITATGQRVTLRCSPRSGDLSVYWYQQSLDQGLQFLIQYYNGEERAKGNILERFSAQQFPDLHSELNLSSLELGDSALYFCASSFEDRAGNTIYFGEGSWLTVV.

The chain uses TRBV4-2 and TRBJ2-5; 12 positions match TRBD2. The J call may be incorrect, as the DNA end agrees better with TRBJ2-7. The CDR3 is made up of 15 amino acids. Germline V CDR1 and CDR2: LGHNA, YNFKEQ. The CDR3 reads CASSQTSGSSYEQYF. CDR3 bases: TGTGCCAGCAGCCAGACTAGCGGGAGCTCCTACGAGCAGTACTTC.

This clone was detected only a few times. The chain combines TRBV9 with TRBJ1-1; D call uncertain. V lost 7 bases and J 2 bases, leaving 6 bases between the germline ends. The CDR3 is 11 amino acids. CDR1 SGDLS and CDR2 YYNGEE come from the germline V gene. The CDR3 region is CASAGNTEAFF. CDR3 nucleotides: TGTGCCAGCGCGGGCAACACTGAAGCTTTCTTT.

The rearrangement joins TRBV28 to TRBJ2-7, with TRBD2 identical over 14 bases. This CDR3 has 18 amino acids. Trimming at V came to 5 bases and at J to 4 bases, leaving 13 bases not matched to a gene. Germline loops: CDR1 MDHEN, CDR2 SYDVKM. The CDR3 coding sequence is TGTGCCAGCAGTCTAATATCGGGACTAGCGGGAGATATATACGAGCAGTACTTC. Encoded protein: CASSLISGLAGDIYEQYF.

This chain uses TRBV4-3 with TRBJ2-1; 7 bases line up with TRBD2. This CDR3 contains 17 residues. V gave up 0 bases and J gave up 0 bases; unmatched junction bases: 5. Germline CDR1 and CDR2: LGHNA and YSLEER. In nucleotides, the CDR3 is TGCGCCAGCAGCCAAGAAGGAGGGAGGGGCTCCTACAATGAGCAGTTCTTC. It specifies CASSQEGGRGSYNEQFF.

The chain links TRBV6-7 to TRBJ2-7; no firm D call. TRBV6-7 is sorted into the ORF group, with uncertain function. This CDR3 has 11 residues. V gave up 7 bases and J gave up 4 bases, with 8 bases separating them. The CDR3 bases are TGTGCCAGCATTGGAGAGTACGAGCAGTACTTC. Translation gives CASIGEYEQYF.

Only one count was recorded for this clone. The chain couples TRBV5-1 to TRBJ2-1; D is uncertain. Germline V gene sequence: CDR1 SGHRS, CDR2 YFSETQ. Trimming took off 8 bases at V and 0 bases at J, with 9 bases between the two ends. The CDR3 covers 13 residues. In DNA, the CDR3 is TGCGCCAGTACAGCCCTCTCCTACAATGAGCAGTTCTTC. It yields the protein CASTALSYNEQFF. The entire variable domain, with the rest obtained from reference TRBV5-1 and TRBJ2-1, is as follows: KAGVTQTPRYLIKTRGQQVTLSCSPISGHRSVSWYQQTPGQGLQFLFEYFSETQRNKGNFPGRFSGRQFSNSRSEMNVSTLELGDSALYLCASTALSYNEQFFGPGTRLTVL.

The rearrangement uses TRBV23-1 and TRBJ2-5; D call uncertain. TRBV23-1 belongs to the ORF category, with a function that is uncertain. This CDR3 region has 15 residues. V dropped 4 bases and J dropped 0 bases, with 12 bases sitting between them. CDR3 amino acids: CASSLNKPYQETQYF. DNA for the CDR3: TGCGCCAGCAGTCTCAACAAACCCTACCAAGAGACCCAGTACTTC.

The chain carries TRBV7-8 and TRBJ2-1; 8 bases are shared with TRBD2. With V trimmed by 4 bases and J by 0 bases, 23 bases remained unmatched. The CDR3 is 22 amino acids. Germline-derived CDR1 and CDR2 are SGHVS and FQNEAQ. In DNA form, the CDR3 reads TGTGCCAGCAGCTCCCTATCACGCGGGGGGCAGAACCCCTGGGGCTCCTACAATGAGCAGTTCTTC. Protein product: CASSSLSRGGQNPWGSYNEQFF.

The CDR3 region has the DNA TGTGCCATCAGTGATCATAACGGAGCTAACTATGGCTACACCTTC. It yields the protein CAISDHNGANYGYTF. The genes are TRBV10-3 and TRBJ1-2; D ambiguous. The germline V gene has CDR1 ENHRY and CDR2 SYGVKD. V lost 3 bases and J 0 bases, leaving 11 bases between the germline ends. CDR3 length: 15 amino acids.

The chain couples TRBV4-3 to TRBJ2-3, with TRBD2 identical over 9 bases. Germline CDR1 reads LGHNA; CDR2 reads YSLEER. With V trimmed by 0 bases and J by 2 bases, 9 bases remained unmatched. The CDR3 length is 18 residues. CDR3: CASSQDEQREAYTDTQYF. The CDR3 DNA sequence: TGCGCCAGCAGCCAAGACGAACAGCGGGAGGCATACACAGATACGCAGTATTTT.

This CDR3 is CASSQQGARKTGELFF. As DNA, the CDR3 is TGTGCCAGCAGTCAACAGGGGGCGCGGAAGACCGGGGAGCTGTTTTTT. The chain links TRBV28 to TRBJ2-2; TRBD1 matches 9 bases. The CDR3 covers 16 residues. Germline V gene data show CDR1 as MDHEN and CDR2 as SYDVKM. V shed 5 bases, J shed 5 bases, and the junction held 9 bases outside the gene matches.

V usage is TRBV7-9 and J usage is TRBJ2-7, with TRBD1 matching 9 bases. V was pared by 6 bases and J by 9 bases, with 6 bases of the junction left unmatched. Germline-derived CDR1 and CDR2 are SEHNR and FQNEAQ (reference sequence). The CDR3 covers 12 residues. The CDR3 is CASRPGQGGQYF. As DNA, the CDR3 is TGTGCCAGCAGACCGGGACAGGGCGGGCAGTACTTC. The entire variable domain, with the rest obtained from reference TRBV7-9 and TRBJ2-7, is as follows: DTGVSQNPRHKITKRGQNVTFRCDPISEHNRLYWYRQTLGQGPEFLTYFQNEAQLEKSRLLSDRFSAERPKGSFSTLEIQRTEQGDSAMYLCASRPGQGGQYFGPGTRLTVT.

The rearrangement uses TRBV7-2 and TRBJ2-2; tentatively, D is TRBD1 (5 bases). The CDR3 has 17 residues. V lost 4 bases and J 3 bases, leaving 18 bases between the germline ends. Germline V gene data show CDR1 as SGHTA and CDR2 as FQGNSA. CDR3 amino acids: CASSSTGVPSDTGELFF. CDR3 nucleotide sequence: TGTGCCAGCAGCTCCACAGGAGTTCCCTCGGACACCGGGGAGCTGTTTTTT.

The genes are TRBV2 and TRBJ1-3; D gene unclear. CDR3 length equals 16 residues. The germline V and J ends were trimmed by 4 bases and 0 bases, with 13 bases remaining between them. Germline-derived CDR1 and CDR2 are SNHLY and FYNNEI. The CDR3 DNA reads TGTGCCAGCAGTGCTGGTACAGCGGCCTCTGGAAACACCATATATTTT. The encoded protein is CASSAGTAASGNTIYF.

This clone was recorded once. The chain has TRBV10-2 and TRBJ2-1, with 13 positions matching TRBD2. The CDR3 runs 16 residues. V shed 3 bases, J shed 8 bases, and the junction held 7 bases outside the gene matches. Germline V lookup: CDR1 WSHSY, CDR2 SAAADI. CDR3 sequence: CASSDLLAGGPDEQFF. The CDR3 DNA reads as TGCGCCAGCAGTGACCTACTAGCGGGAGGGCCCGATGAGCAGTTCTTC.

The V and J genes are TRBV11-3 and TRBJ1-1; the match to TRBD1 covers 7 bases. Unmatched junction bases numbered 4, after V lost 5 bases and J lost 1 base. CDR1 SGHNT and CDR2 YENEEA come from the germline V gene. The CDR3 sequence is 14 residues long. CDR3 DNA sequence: TGTGCCAGCAGCGCTCGGACAGGGAACACTGAAGCTTTCTTT. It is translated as CASSARTGNTEAFF.

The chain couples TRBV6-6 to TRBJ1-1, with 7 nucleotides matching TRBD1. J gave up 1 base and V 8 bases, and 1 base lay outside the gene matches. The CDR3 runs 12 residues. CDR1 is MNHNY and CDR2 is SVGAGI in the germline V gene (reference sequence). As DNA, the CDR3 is TGTGCCAGCGACAGGGCGAACACTGAAGCTTTCTTT. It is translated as CASDRANTEAFF.

This chain's CDR3 is CASSLGRGPQETQYF. The CDR3 region has the DNA TGTGCCAGCAGTTTAGGCAGGGGCCCCCAAGAGACCCAGTACTTC. The chain is built from TRBV28 and TRBJ2-5, with D perhaps matching TRBD1 (6 bases). The CDR3 consists of 15 residues. V was cut by 2 bases and J by 1 base, with 11 bases left in between. Germline-derived CDR1 and CDR2 are MDHEN and SYDVKM.

As DNA, the CDR3 is TGTGCCAGCAGCTCAGGGTTAGCGGGAGGGGAGTTCCGAGACGGTGGGAGCACAGATACGCAGTATTTT. This codes for CASSSGLAGGEFRDGGSTDTQYF. The chain combines TRBV13 with TRBJ2-3; 11 nucleotides agree with TRBD2. This CDR3 is built from 23 residues. V was pared by 4 bases and J by 0 bases, with 24 bases of the junction left unmatched. Per the germline V gene, CDR1 is PRHDT and CDR2 is FYEKMQ (reference sequence).

CDR3 amino acids: CASSSARTGELFF. DNA of the CDR3: TGTGCCAGCAGCTCCGCTAGAACCGGGGAGCTGTTTTTT. The rearrangement joins TRBV11-3 to TRBJ2-2; D remains unclear. Trimming took off 4 bases at V and 5 bases at J, with 8 bases between the two ends. The length of the CDR3 is 13 residues. Germline CDR1 is SGHNT and CDR2 is YENEEA.